The T cell receptor (beta chain) under discussion was sequenced for a study of cytomegalovirus exposure and HLA in healthy donors. V lost 0 bases and J 2 bases, leaving 9 bases between the germline ends. The CDR3 length is 15 residues. CDR1 is LGHNA, CDR2 YNFKEQ, per germline. Findings and caveats of the study: Per a later analysis, HLA-associated TCR beta chains showed more clonal expansion than other, equally common TCR beta chains. Exclusion applied to some V segments, including TRBV6-2 and TRBV6-3, as they were indistinguishable.

The PCR used 60 Vbeta and 13 Jbeta primers. The data were produced by immunoSEQ multiplex PCR, yet TCRdb's version contains in-frame clones alone and is incomplete. The data show some 200,000 clones, with just over 75% seen just once and 2.5% to 3% held by the top ten. In regard to this clone: The antigen remains unidentified.

Material: PBMCs. This clonotype originated in a woman aged 60 to 75 in good health and CMV-seropositive. This chain connects TRBV4-2 to TRBJ2-3; no definite D call. CDR3 protein: CASSQDDFLTDTQYF. The CDR3 DNA sequence: TGTGCCAGCAGCCAAGACGACTTTCTCACAGATACGCAGTATTTT.